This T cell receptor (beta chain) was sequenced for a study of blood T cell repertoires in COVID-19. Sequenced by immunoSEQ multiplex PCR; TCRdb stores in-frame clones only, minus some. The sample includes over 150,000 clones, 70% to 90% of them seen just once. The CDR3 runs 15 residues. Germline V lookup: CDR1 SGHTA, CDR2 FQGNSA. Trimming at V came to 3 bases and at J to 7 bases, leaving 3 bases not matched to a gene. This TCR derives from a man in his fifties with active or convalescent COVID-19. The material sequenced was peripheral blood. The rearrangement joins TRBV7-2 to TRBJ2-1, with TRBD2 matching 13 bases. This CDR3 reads CASSLTSGRRNEQFF. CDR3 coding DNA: TGTGCCAGCAGCTTGACTAGCGGGAGGAGGAATGAGCAGTTCTTC.